This TCR beta chain derives from a study of regulatory T cells in long-lasting Graves disease. Time point here: newly diagnosed GD, antithyroid drugs for less than 3 months. The TCR library was prepared using RNA isolated from PBMCs. Graves' disease was diagnosed by American Thyroid Association guidelines. As a group, patients came from one endocrinology department in Xi'an, China. There are a few counts of this clonotype. To make TCR beta libraries, researchers used iRepertoire HTBI primers and Arm-PCR of CDR3 regions. A single record per CDR3 protein comes from TCRdb applying MiXCR to the multiplex PCR reads. The data show approximately 350,000 distinct CDR3 sequences, over 15% seen once. The same sample was also used in a study of T cells in Graves' hyperthyroidism and ophthalmopathy. That source adds: The study used the HTBI primer set for a first-round RT-PCR of the TCR CDR3.

Sequences were derived from peripheral blood mononuclear cells (PBMCs), sampled at new diagnosis, from a patient treated with antithyroid drugs. The receptor's source is a man between 35 and 55 years old with Graves disease.

The CDR3 spells CASLRQTGNTIYF. CDR3 nucleotide sequence: TGTGCCAGCCTGAGGCAAACTGGAAACACCATATATTTT. The J gene is TRBJ1-3, the V gene TRBV2; no definite D call. Germline-derived CDR1 and CDR2 are SNHLY and FYNNEI. Deletions cut 8 bases from V and 2 bases from J, with 10 bases between. The CDR3 runs to 13 residues.